The clone carrying this T cell receptor (beta chain) was picked up a small number of times. The antigen remains unidentified. CDR3 length equals 18 residues. Looked up from germline, CDR1 is SGHNT and CDR2 is YYREEE (reference sequence). Unmatched junction bases numbered 7, after V lost 0 bases and J lost 4 bases. The sample originates from a study of blood T cells in healthy people across ages. A second PCR of about 7 to 11 cycles used a sample-barcoded 5' primer and a J-beta primer mix. TCRdb re-called the 5' RACE reads through MiXCR, storing one row per CDR3 protein. The sample has approximately 1.5 million distinct CDR3 sequences; 30% to 35% are singletons. Findings and limits, study-wide: PBMCs left unsorted prevented a conclusive naive versus antigen-experienced comparison. Fewer expanded clones and more diversity marked long-lived versus aged donors.

The chain is built from TRBV5-4 and TRBJ2-6, with 10 bases identical to TRBD2. The source is a woman younger than 45 in good health. Material: blood. The CDR3: CASSLGSGGPLGANVLTF. As DNA, the CDR3 is TGTGCCAGCAGCTTGGGTAGCGGGGGGCCTCTAGGGGCCAACGTCCTGACTTTC.